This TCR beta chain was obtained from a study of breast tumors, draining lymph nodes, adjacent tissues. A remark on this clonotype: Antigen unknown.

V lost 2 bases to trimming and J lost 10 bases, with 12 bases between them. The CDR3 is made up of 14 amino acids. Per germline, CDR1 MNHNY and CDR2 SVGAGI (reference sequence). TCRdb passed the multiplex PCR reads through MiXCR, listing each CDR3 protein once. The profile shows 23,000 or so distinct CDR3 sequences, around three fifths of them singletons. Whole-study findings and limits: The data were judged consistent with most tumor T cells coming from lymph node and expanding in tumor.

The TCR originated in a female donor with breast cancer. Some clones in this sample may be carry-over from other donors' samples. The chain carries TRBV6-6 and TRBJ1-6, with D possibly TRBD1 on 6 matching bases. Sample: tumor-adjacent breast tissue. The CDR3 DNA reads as TGTGCCAGCAGTTACCCCTACAGGGAGTCACCCCTCCACTTT. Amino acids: CASSYPYRESPLHF.